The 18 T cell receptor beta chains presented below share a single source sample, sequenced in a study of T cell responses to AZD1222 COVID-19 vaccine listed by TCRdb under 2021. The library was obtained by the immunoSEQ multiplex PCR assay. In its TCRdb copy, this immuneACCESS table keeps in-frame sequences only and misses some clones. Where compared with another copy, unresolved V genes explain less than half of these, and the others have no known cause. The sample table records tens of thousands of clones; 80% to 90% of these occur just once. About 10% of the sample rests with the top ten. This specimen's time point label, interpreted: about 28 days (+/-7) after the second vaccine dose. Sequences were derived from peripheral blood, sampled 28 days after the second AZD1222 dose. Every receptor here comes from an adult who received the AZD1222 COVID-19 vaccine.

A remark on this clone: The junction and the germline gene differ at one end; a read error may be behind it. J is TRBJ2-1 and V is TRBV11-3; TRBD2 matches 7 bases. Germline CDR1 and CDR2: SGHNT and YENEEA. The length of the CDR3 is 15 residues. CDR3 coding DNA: TGTGCCAGCAGCCGCCGGGACTCCGGGAGGAATGGGCAGTTCTTC. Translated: CASSRRDSGRNGQFF.

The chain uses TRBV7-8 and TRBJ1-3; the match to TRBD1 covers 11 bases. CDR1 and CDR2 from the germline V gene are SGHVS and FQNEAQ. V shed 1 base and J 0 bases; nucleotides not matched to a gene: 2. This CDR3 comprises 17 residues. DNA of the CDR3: TGTGCCAGCAGCTTAGTAGGACAGGGGGCCTCTGGAAACACCATATATTTT. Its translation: CASSLVGQGASGNTIYF.

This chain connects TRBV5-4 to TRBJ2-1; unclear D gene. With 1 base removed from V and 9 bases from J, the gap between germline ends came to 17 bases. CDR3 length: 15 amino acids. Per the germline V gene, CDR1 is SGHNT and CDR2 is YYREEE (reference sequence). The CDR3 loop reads CASSLPTPETGEQFF. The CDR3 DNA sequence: TGTGCCAGCAGCTTGCCGACGCCTGAGACCGGTGAGCAGTTCTTC.

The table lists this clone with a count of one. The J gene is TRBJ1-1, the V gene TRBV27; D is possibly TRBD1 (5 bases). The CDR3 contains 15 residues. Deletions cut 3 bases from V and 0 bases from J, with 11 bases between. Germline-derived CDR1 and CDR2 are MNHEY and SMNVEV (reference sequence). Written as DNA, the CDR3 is TGTGCCAGCAGTTTCATTGACAGACTGAACACTGAAGCTTTCTTT. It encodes CASSFIDRLNTEAFF.

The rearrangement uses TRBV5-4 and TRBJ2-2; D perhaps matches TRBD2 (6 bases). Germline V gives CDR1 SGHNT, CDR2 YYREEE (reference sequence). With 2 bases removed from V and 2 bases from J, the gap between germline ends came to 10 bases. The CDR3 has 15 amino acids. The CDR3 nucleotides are TGTGCCAGCAGCTTCAGGAGGGGAAACACCGGGGAGCTGTTTTTT. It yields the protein CASSFRRGNTGELFF.

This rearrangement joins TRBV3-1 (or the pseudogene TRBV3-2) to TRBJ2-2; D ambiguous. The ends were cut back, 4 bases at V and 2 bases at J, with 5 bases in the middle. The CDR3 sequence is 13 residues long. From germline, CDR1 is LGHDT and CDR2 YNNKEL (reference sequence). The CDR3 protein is CASSPTNTGELFF. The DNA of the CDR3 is TGTGCCAGCAGCCCGACTAACACCGGGGAGCTGTTTTTT.

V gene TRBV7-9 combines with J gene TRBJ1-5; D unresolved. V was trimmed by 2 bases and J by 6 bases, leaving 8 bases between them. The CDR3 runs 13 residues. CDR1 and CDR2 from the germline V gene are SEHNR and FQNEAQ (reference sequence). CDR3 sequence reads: CASSLRIGQPQHF. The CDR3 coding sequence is TGTGCCAGCAGCTTAAGGATCGGTCAGCCCCAGCATTTT.

CDR3 amino acids: CASSSQTANTEAFF. CDR3 nucleotide sequence: TGTGCCAGCAGCTCGCAAACCGCGAACACTGAAGCTTTCTTT. V usage is TRBV11-2 and J usage is TRBJ1-1; D not resolved. The ends were cut back, 4 bases at V and 1 base at J, with 10 bases in the middle. From germline, CDR1 is SGHAT and CDR2 FQNNGV. There are 14 residues in the CDR3. Full variable domain (outside the CDR3, taken from reference TRBV11-2 and TRBJ1-1): EAGVAQSPRYKIIEKRQSVAFWCNPISGHATLYWYQQILGQGPKLLIQFQNNGVVDDSQLPKDRFSAERLKGVDSTLKIQPAKLEDSAVYLCASSSQTANTEAFFGQGTRLTVV.

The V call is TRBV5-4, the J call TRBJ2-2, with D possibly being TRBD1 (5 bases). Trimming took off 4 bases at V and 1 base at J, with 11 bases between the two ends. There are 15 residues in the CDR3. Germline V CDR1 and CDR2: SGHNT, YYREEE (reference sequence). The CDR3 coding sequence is TGTGCCAGCAGCAGCTTCGACAGGAACACCGGGGAGCTGTTTTTT. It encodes CASSSFDRNTGELFF.

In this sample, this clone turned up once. In nucleotides, the CDR3 is TGTGCCAGCAGCTTGGGACAGGGTAGCAATCAGCCCCAGCATTTT. Translated, it gives CASSLGQGSNQPQHF. V and J are TRBV5-6 and TRBJ1-5, with 7 bases matching TRBD1. Trimming cost V 0 bases and J 0 bases; bases outside gene matches: 0. From germline, CDR1 is SGHDT and CDR2 YYEEEE. The CDR3 extends over 15 amino acids.

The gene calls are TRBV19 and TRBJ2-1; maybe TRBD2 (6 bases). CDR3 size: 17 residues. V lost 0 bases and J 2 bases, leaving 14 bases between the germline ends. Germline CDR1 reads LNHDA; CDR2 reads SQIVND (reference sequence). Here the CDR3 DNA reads TGTGCCAGTAGTATAGATCTATTGCGGGGTACCTACAATGAGCAGTTCTTC. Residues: CASSIDLLRGTYNEQFF.

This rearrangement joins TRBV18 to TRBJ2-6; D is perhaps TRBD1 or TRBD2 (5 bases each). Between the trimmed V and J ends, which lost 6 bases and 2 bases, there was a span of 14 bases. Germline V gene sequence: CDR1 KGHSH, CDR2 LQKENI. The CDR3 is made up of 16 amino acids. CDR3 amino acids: CASSRGTFTGANVLTF. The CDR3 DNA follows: TGTGCCAGCTCCCGTGGGACGTTCACTGGGGCCAACGTCCTGACTTTC.

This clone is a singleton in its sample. In nucleotides, the CDR3 is TGTGCCAGCAGTTACTCGAGGGACAGGGTAGAGACCCAGTACTTC. Its protein is CASSYSRDRVETQYF. V and J are TRBV6-5 and TRBJ2-5, with TRBD1 identical over 9 bases. The germline CDR1 and CDR2 sequences are MNHEY and SVGAGI. After removal of 0 bases from V and 4 bases from J, the junction contained 3 bases not matched to a gene. There are 15 residues in the CDR3.

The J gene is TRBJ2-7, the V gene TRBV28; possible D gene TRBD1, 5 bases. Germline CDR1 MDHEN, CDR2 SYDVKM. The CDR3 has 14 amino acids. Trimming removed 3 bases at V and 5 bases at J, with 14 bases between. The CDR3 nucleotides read TGTGCCAGCAGTTTTTCAGGGATTCGGGACGAGCAGTACTTC. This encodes CASSFSGIRDEQYF.

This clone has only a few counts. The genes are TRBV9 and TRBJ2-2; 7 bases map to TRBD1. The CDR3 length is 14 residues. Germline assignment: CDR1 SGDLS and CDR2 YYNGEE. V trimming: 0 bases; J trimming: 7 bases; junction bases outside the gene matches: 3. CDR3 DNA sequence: TGTGCCAGCAGCGTAGAGGGGGCCGACGGGGAGCTGTTTTTT. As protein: CASSVEGADGELFF. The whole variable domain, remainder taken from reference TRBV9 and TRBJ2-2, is DSGVTQTPKHLITATGQRVTLRCSPRSGDLSVYWYQQSLDQGLQFLIQYYNGEERAKGNILERFSAQQFPDLHSELNLSSLELGDSALYFCASSVEGADGELFFGEGSRLTVL.

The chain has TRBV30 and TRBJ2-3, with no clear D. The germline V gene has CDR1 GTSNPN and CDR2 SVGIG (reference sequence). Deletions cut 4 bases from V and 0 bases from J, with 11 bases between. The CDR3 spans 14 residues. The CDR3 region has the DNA TGTGCCTGGAAACCAACTCATAGCACAGATACGCAGTATTTT. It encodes CAWKPTHSTDTQYF.

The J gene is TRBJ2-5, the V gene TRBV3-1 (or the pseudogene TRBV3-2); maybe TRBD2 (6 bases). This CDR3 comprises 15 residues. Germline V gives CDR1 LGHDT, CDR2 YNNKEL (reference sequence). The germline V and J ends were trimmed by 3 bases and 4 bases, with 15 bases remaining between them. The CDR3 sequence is CASSHNAGRGETQYF. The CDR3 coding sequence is TGTGCCAGCAGCCACAATGCGGGGCGAGGAGAGACCCAGTACTTC.

CDR3 amino acids: CASSQGPGEQYF. For the CDR3, the DNA is TGTGCCAGCAGCCAAGGACCCGGCGAGCAGTACTTC. This chain uses TRBV3-1 (or the pseudogene TRBV3-2) with TRBJ2-7; D is unresolved. The CDR3 totals 12 residues. CDR1 LGHDT and CDR2 YNNKEL come from the germline V gene (reference sequence). With 1 base removed from V and 6 bases from J, the gap between germline ends came to 7 bases.